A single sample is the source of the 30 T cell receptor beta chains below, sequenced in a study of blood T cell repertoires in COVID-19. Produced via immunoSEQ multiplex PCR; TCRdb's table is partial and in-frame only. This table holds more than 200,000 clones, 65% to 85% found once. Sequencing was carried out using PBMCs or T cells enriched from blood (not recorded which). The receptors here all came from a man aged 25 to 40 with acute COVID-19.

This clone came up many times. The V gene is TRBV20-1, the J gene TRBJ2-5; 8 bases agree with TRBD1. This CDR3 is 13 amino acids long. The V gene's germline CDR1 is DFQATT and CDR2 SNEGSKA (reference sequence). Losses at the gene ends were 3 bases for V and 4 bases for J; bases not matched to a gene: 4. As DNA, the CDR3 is TGCAGTGCTAGTACAGGGGGTCTAGAGACCCAGTACTTC. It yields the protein CSASTGGLETQYF.

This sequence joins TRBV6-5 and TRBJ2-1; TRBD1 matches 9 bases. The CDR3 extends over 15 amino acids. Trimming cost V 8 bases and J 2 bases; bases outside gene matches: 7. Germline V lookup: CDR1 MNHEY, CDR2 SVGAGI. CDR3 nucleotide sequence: TGTGCCAGCCGTACAGGGGGCCTTACCTACAATGAGCAGTTCTTC. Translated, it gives CASRTGGLTYNEQFF.

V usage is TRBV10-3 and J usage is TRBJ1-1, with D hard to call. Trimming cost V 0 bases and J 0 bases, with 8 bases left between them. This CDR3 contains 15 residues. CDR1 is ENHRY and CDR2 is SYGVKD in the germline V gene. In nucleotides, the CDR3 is TGTGCCATCAGTGAGTCGGGCAGGCTGAACACTGAAGCTTTCTTT. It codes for CAISESGRLNTEAFF.

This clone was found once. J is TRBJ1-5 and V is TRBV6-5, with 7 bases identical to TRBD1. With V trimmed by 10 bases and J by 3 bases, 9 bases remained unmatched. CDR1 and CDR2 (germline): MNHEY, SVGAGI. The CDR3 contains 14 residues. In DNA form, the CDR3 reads TGTGCCACTTTTACGGGACAGCTCAATCAGCCCCAGCATTTT. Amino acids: CATFTGQLNQPQHF.

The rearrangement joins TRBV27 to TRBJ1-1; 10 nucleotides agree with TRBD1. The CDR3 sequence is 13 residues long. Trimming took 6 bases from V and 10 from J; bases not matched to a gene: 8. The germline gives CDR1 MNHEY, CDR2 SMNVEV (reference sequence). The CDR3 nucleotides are TGTGCCAGCAGGTACGGACAGGGGGGAACAGCTTTCTTT. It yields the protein CASRYGQGGTAFF.

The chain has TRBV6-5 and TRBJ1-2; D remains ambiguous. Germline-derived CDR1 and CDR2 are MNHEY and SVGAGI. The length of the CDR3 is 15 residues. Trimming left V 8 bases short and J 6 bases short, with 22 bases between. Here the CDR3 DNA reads TGTGCCAGCCGAACCCCGGAGGCGAGGAATCATGGCTACACCTTC. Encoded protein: CASRTPEARNHGYTF.

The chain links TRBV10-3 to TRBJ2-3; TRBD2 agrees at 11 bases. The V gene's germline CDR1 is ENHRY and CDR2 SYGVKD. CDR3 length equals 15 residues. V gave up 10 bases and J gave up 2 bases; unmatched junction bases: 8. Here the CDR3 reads CATQLAGANTDTQYF. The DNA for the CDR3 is TGTGCCACACAACTAGCGGGGGCCAACACAGATACGCAGTATTTT.

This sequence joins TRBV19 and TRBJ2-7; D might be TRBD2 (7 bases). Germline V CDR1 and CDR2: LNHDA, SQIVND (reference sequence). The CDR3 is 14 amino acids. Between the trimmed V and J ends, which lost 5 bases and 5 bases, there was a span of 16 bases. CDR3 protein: CASSPGWGGDEQYF. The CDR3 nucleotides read TGTGCCAGTAGTCCAGGTTGGGGGGGCGACGAGCAGTACTTC. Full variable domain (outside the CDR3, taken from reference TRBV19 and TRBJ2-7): DGGITQSPKYLFRKEGQNVTLSCEQNLNHDAMYWYRQDPGQGLRLIYYSQIVNDFQKGDIAEGYSVSREKKESFPLTVTSAQKNPTAFYLCASSPGWGGDEQYFGPGTRLTVT.

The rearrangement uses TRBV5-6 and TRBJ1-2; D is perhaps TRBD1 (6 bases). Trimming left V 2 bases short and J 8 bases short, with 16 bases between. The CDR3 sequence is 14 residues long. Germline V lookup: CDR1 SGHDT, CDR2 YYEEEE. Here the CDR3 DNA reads TGTGCCAGCAGCTTCCCCGGGGGGCTGCGCGGCTACACCTTC. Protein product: CASSFPGGLRGYTF.

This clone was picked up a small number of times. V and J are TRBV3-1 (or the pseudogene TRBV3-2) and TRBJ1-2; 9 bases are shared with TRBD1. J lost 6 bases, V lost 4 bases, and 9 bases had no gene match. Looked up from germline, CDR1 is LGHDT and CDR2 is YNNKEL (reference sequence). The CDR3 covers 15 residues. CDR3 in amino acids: CASSRETGGRDGYTF. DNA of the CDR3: TGTGCCAGCAGCCGGGAAACAGGGGGCCGGGATGGCTACACCTTC.

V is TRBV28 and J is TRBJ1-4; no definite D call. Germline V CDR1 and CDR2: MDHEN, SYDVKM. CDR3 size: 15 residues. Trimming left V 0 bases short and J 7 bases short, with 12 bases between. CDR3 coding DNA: TGTGCCAGCAGTTTATGGGACGGGAATCGTGAAAAACTGTTTTTT. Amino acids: CASSLWDGNREKLFF.

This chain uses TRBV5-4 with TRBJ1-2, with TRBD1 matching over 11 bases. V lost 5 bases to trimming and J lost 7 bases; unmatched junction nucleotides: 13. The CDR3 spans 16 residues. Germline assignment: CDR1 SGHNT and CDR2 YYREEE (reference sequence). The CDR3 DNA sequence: TGTGCCAGCAGTACCGGGACAGGGGGTCATACGGCTGGCTACACCTTC. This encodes CASSTGTGGHTAGYTF.

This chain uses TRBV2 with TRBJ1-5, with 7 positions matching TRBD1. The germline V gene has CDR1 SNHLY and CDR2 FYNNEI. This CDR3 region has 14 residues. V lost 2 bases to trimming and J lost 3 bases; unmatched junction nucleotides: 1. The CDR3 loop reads CASSEQGDNQPQHF. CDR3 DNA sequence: TGTGCCAGCAGTGAACAGGGGGACAATCAGCCCCAGCATTTT.

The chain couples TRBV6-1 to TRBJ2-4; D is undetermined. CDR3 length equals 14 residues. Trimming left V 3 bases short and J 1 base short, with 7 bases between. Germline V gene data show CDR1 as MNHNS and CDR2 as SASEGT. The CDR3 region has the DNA TGTGCCAGCAGTGACCCCGTCGCCAAAAACATTCAGTACTTC. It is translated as CASSDPVAKNIQYF.

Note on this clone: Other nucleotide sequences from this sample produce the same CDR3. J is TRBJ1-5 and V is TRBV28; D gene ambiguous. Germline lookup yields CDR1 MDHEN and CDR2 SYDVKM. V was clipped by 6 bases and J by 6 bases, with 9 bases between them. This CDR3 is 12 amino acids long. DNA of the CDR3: TGTGCCAGCAGCTCCCCGTCTCAGCCCCAGCATTTT. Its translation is CASSSPSQPQHF.

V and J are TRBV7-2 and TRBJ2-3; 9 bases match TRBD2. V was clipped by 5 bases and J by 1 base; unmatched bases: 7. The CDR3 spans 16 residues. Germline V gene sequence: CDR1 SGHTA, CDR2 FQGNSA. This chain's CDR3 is CASSKDAGGGTDTQYF. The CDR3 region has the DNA TGTGCCAGCAGCAAAGACGCGGGGGGGGGCACAGATACGCAGTATTTT.

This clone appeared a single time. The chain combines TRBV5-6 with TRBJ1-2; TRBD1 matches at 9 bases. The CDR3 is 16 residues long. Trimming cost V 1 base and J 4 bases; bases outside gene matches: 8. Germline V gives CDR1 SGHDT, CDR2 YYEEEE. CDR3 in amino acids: CASSLPDRQGGYGYTF. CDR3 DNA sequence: TGTGCCAGCAGCTTGCCCGACAGACAGGGGGGCTATGGCTACACCTTC. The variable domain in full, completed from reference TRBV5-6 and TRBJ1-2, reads DAGVTQSPTHLIKTRGQQVTLRCSPKSGHDTVSWYQQALGQGPQFIFQYYEEEERQRGNFPDRFSGHQFPNYSSELNVNALLLGDSALYLCASSLPDRQGGYGYTFGSGTRLTVV.

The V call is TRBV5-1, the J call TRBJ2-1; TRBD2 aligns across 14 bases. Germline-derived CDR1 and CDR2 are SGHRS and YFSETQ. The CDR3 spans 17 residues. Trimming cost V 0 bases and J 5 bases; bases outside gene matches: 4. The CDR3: CASSLGLTSGGDNEQFF. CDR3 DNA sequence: TGCGCCAGCAGCTTGGGGCTGACTAGCGGGGGGGACAATGAGCAGTTCTTC.

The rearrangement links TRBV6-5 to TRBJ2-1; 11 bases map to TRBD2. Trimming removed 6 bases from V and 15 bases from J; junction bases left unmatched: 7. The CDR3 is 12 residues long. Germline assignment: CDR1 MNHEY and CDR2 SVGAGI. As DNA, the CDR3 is TGTGCCAGCAGGTTAGCGGGGGGGCGGCTGTTCTTC. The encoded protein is CASRLAGGRLFF.

CDR3 bases: TGTGCCATCAGTAGTCGGACAAGCTCTGGAAACACCATATATTTT. Its translation is CAISSRTSSGNTIYF. The chain uses TRBV10-3 and TRBJ1-3, with D possibly TRBD1 on 5 matching bases. V gave up 5 bases and J gave up 0 bases, with 11 bases separating them. The CDR3 has 15 amino acids. CDR1 is ENHRY and CDR2 is SYGVKD in the germline V gene.

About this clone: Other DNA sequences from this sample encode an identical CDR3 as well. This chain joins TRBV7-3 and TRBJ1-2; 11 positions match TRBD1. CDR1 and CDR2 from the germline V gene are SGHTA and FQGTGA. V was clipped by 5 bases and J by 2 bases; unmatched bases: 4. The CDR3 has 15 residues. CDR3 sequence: CASSPGTGGNYGYTF. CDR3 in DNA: TGTGCCAGCAGCCCTGGGACAGGGGGAAACTATGGCTACACCTTC. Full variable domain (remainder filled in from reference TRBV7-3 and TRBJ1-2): GAGVSQTPSNKVTEKGKYVELRCDPISGHTALYWYRQSLGQGPEFLIYFQGTGAADDSGLPNDRFFAVRPEGSVSTLKIQRTERGDSAVYLCASSPGTGGNYGYTFGSGTRLTVV.

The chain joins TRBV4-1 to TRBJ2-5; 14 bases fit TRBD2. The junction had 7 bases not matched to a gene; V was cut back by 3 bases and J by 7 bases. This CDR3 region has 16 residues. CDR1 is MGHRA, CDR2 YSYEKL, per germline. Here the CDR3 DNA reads TGCGCCAGCAGCCAGACGACTAGCGGGGGGGCTGGGACCCAGTACTTC. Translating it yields CASSQTTSGGAGTQYF.

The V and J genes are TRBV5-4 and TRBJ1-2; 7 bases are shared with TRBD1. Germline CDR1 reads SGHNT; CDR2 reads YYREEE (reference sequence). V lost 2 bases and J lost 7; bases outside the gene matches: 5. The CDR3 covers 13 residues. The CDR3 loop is CASSLGTAPGYTF. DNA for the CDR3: TGTGCCAGCAGCTTAGGGACAGCTCCTGGCTACACCTTC. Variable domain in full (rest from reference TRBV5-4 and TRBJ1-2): ETGVTQSPTHLIKTRGQQVTLRCSSQSGHNTVSWYQQALGQGPQFIFQYYREEENGRGNFPPRFSGLQFPNYSSELNVNALELDDSALYLCASSLGTAPGYTFGSGTRLTVV.

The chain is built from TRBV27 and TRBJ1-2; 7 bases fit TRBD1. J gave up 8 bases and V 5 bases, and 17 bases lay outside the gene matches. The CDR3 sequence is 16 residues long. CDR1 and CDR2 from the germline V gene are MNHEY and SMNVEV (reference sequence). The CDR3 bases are TGTGCCAGCAGTATTAACTCCCGGGACAGAGCACAAGGCTACACCTTC. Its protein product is CASSINSRDRAQGYTF.

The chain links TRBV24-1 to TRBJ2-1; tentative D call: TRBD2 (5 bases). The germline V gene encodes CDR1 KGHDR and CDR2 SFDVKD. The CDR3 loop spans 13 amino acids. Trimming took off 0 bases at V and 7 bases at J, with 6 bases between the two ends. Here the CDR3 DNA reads TGTGCCACCAGTGATTTGTCGGGAAATGAGCAGTTCTTC. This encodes CATSDLSGNEQFF.

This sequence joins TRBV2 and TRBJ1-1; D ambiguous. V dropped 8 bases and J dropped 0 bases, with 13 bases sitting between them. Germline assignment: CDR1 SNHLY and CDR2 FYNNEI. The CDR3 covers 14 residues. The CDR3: CASEKYTLNTEAFF. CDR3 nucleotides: TGTGCCAGCGAAAAGTACACATTGAACACTGAAGCTTTCTTT.

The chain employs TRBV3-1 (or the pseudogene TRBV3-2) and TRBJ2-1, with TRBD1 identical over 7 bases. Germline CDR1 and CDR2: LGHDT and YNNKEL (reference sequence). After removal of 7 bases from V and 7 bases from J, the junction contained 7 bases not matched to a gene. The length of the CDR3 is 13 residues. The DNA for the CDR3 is TGTGCCAGCACAGAGGGGGCAGGGAATGAGCAGTTCTTC. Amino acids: CASTEGAGNEQFF.

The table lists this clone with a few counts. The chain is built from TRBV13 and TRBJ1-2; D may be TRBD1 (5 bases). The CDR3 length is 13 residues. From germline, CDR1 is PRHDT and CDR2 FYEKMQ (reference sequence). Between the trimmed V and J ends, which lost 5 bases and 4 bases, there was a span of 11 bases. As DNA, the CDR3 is TGTGCCAGCAGCCGGGCGGGGGGCTATGGCTACACCTTC. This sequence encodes CASSRAGGYGYTF.

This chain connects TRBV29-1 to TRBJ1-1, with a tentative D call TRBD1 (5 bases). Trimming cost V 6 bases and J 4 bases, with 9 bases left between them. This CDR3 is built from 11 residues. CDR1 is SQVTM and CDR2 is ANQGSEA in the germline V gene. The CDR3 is CSVLGGTEAFF. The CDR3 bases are TGCAGCGTGTTGGGGGGCACTGAAGCTTTCTTT.

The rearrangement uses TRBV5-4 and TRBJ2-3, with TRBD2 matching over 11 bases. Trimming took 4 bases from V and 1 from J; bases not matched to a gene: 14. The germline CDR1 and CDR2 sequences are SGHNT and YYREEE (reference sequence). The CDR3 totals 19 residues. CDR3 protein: CASSPERASGGFGTDTQYF. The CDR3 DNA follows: TGTGCCAGCAGCCCGGAAAGGGCTAGCGGGGGGTTCGGCACAGATACGCAGTATTTT.